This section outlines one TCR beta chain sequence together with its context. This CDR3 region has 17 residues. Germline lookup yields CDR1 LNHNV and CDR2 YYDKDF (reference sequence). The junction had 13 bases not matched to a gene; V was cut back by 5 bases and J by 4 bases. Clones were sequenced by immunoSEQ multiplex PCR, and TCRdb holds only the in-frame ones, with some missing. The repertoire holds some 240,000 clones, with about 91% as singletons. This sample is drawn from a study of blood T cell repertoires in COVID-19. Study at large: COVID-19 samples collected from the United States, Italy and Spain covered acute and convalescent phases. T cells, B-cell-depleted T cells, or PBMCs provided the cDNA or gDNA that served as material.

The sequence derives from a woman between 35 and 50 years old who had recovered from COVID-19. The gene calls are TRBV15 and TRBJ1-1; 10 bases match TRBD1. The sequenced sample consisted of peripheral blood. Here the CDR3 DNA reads TGTGCCACCAGCTCGCGACAGGGGGCATACGGTAGCACTGAAGCTTTCTTT. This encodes CATSSRQGAYGSTEAFF.